These 25 T cell receptor beta chains originate from one sample sequenced in a study of vaccination and CD4 T cells after COVID-19. Cultured CD4+ T-cell DNA underwent Oncomine TCR Beta short-read sequencing. TCRdb passed the PCR reads through MiXCR, listing each CDR3 protein once. The sample carries around 12,000 distinct CDR3 sequences, 45% to 65% recorded once. Treatment here: approximately 9-day PBMC culture with coronavirus spike peptide pools or control peptides (ViraFEST assay). The antigens for these receptors are not known. The sample comprised CD4+ T cells from blood, cultured in vitro. The source of these receptors is a human donor who had recovered from COVID-19.

This clonotype was counted only a few times. The rearrangement joins TRBV2 to TRBJ2-2; 7 nucleotides match TRBD1. Losses at the gene ends were 4 bases for V and 1 base for J; bases not matched to a gene: 3. Germline CDR1 SNHLY, CDR2 FYNNEI. This CDR3 comprises 15 residues. The CDR3 sequence: CASSGRTGNTGELFF. CDR3 in DNA: TGTGCCAGCAGTGGGAGGACAGGGAACACCGGGGAGCTGTTTTTT.

The J gene is TRBJ2-2, the V gene TRBV7-2; 8 nucleotides match TRBD2. The V segment lost 5 bases and the J segment 0 bases; nucleotides outside the gene matches: 8. The CDR3 loop spans 17 amino acids. Germline V gene lookup returns CDR1 SGHTA and CDR2 FQGNSA. DNA of the CDR3: TGTGCCAGCAGCCGTAGGGCTAGCGGGCCGAACACCGGGGAGCTGTTTTTT. Translating gives CASSRRASGPNTGELFF. The full variable domain, its missing parts supplied by reference TRBV7-2 and TRBJ2-2, is GAGVSQSPSNKVTEKGKDVELRCDPISGHTALYWYRQSLGQGLEFLIYFQGNSAPDKSGLPSDRFSAERTGGSVSTLTIQRTQQEDSAVYLCASSRRASGPNTGELFFGEGSRLTVL.

The chain is built from TRBV7-9 and TRBJ2-1; D not certain. CDR3 size: 13 residues. The germline V gene has CDR1 SEHNR and CDR2 FQNEAQ (reference sequence). Between the trimmed V and J ends, which lost 5 bases and 6 bases, there was a span of 11 bases. The CDR3 protein is CASSLNPGNEQFF. Here the CDR3 DNA reads TGTGCCAGCAGCCTCAATCCAGGCAATGAGCAGTTCTTC.

This clonotype was seen just once. The chain links TRBV11-3 to TRBJ1-5; D may be TRBD1 (5 bases). The CDR3 contains 15 residues. The germline gives CDR1 SGHNT, CDR2 YENEEA. V was clipped by 3 bases and J by 0 bases, with 9 bases between them. CDR3 coding DNA: TGTGCCAGCAGCTTCAGGACAAATAGCAATCAGCCCCAGCATTTT. The encoded protein is CASSFRTNSNQPQHF.

This clonotype was observed a handful of times. The chain has TRBV6-4 and TRBJ2-3; D is unresolved. The CDR3 totals 13 residues. V was cut by 0 bases and J by 2 bases, with 3 bases left in between. Germline V gene lookup returns CDR1 MRHNA and CDR2 SNTAGT. In DNA, the CDR3 is TGTGCCAGCAGTGACTCGGACACAGATACGCAGTATTTT. It specifies CASSDSDTDTQYF.

The CDR3, as DNA: TGTGCCAGCAGTTTGAAGGATAGCAATCAGCCCCAGCATTTT. It yields the protein CASSLKDSNQPQHF. The chain employs TRBV27 and TRBJ1-5; D not resolved. Trimming took off 3 bases at V and 0 bases at J, with 6 bases between the two ends. Germline CDR1 reads MNHEY; CDR2 reads SMNVEV (reference sequence). The CDR3 covers 14 residues.

The CDR3 spells CASSGGRTTGELFF. The CDR3 DNA reads TGTGCCAGCAGTGGGGGGCGCACCACCGGGGAGCTGTTTTTT. The rearrangement links TRBV2 to TRBJ2-2; D possibly corresponds to TRBD1 (6 bases). Germline CDR1 and CDR2: SNHLY and FYNNEI. V lost 4 bases and J 4 bases, leaving 10 bases between the germline ends. The CDR3 loop spans 14 amino acids.

The chain uses TRBV20-1 and TRBJ2-2, with unresolved D. The CDR3 is 17 amino acids. Germline V lookup: CDR1 DFQATT, CDR2 SNEGSKA (reference sequence). With 6 bases removed from V and 3 bases from J, the gap between germline ends came to 23 bases. The CDR3 DNA reads TGCAGTGCCTTCCTCCGAGGTGGGGAAGTTGACACCGGGGAGCTGTTTTTT. It yields the protein CSAFLRGGEVDTGELFF.

The chain carries TRBV27 and TRBJ2-5; TRBD2 matches at 10 bases. The CDR3 covers 17 residues. V was clipped by 2 bases and J by 5 bases; unmatched bases: 11. CDR1 is MNHEY, CDR2 SMNVEV, per germline (reference sequence). The CDR3 protein is CASSLGVAGGPGETQYF. For the CDR3, the DNA is TGTGCCAGCAGTTTAGGTGTAGCGGGAGGCCCGGGGGAGACCCAGTACTTC.

The rearrangement links TRBV2 to TRBJ2-1; 10 positions match TRBD2. CDR3 size: 19 residues. The ends lost 10 bases at V and 0 bases at J; junction bases unmatched: 18. Germline CDR1 is SNHLY and CDR2 is FYNNEI. The CDR3: CATQDYGLAEKSSYNEQFF. Here the CDR3 DNA reads TGTGCCACCCAAGACTATGGACTAGCGGAAAAGAGCTCCTACAATGAGCAGTTCTTC.

The chain has TRBV20-1 and TRBJ1-5, with a weak D call TRBD1 (5 bases). The CDR3 has 12 residues. Germline V lookup: CDR1 DFQATT, CDR2 SNEGSKA (reference sequence). Between the trimmed V and J ends, which lost 0 bases and 8 bases, there was a span of 8 bases. CDR3: CSARDQGKPQHF. The CDR3 DNA reads as TGCAGTGCTAGAGATCAGGGTAAGCCCCAGCATTTT.

The V and J genes are TRBV12-3 or TRBV12-4 and TRBJ1-5; 9 bases map to TRBD1. With 5 bases clipped from V and 2 bases from J, the junction kept 4 bases outside the gene matches. The CDR3 covers 15 residues. Written as DNA, the CDR3 is TGTGCCAGCAGTCCGGGACAGGGCGGCAATCAGCCCCAGCATTTT. Translating gives CASSPGQGGNQPQHF.

The J gene is TRBJ2-7, the V gene TRBV20-1; tentative D call: TRBD1 (6 bases). V was cut by 3 bases and J by 2 bases, with 17 bases left in between. The CDR3 contains 15 residues. The V gene's germline CDR1 is DFQATT and CDR2 SNEGSKA (reference sequence). The CDR3 protein is CSASSSEGGAYEQYF. CDR3 nucleotides: TGCAGTGCTAGCAGCTCCGAAGGGGGAGCCTACGAGCAGTACTTC.

The gene calls are TRBV12-3 or TRBV12-4 and TRBJ1-1; D is perhaps TRBD1 (5 bases). This CDR3 region has 15 residues. The ends were cut back, 7 bases at V and 1 base at J, with 16 bases in the middle. The CDR3 coding sequence is TGTGCCAGCATCGACTGGGGGATTGGGAACACTGAAGCTTTCTTT. This codes for CASIDWGIGNTEAFF.

This clonotype was found once. The chain employs TRBV12-3 or TRBV12-4 and TRBJ2-4; 10 bases align to TRBD1. CDR3 length equals 14 residues. Trimming took 2 bases from V and 6 from J; bases not matched to a gene: 1. The CDR3 loop is CASSLRTGGNIQYF. As DNA, the CDR3 is TGTGCCAGCAGTTTACGGACAGGGGGAAACATTCAGTACTTC.

The rearrangement uses TRBV6-1 and TRBJ1-1; 7 nucleotides match TRBD1. V gave up 6 bases and J gave up 2 bases; unmatched junction bases: 9. The germline V gene has CDR1 MNHNS and CDR2 SASEGT. The CDR3 loop spans 15 amino acids. This CDR3 is CASRERQGSNTEAFF. The CDR3 DNA reads TGTGCCAGCAGAGAAAGACAGGGCTCTAACACTGAAGCTTTCTTT.

This clonotype is large by share. V and J are TRBV7-2 and TRBJ1-3; no definite D call. Germline V gene lookup returns CDR1 SGHTA and CDR2 FQGNSA. This CDR3 is built from 15 residues. Trimming stripped 2 bases from V and 0 bases from J, with 8 bases between. The CDR3 bases are TGTGCCAGCAGCTTAAGCCAGAGCTCTGGAAACACCATATATTTT. Protein product: CASSLSQSSGNTIYF. Full variable domain (missing parts from reference TRBV7-2 and TRBJ1-3): GAGVSQSPSNKVTEKGKDVELRCDPISGHTALYWYRQSLGQGLEFLIYFQGNSAPDKSGLPSDRFSAERTGGSVSTLTIQRTQQEDSAVYLCASSLSQSSGNTIYFGEGSWLTVV.

The chain has TRBV20-1 and TRBJ2-3, with D hard to call. The CDR3 spans 13 residues. The germline V gene has CDR1 DFQATT and CDR2 SNEGSKA (reference sequence). V was pared by 5 bases and J by 6 bases, with 15 bases between. CDR3 sequence (DNA): TGCAGTGCTGCCGACCCGAATCCGGATACGCAGTATTTT. It is translated as CSAADPNPDTQYF.

The chain has TRBV4-1 and TRBJ2-7; D uncertain. Deletions cut 0 bases from V and 1 base from J, with 4 bases between. Germline-derived CDR1 and CDR2 are MGHRA and YSYEKL. The CDR3 consists of 13 residues. The CDR3 coding sequence is TGCGCCAGCAGCCAAGACGAGTCCTACGAGCAGTACTTC. It encodes CASSQDESYEQYF.

The chain couples TRBV7-6 to TRBJ1-4; tentatively, D is TRBD1 (6 bases). Germline CDR1 and CDR2: SGHVS and FNYEAQ. Trimming took 2 bases from V and 8 from J, leaving 12 bases between them. The length of the CDR3 is 14 residues. DNA of the CDR3: TGTGCCAGCAGCTTAACAGGGCAAGGCGAAAAACTGTTTTTT. As protein: CASSLTGQGEKLFF.

The CDR3 reads CASSVATPSYNEQFF. The CDR3 DNA reads as TGTGCCAGCAGTGTGGCGACCCCCTCCTACAATGAGCAGTTCTTC. The rearrangement uses TRBV2 and TRBJ2-1; D is undetermined. Germline CDR1 and CDR2: SNHLY and FYNNEI. V lost 4 bases and J lost 0, with 10 bases in between. The CDR3 runs 15 residues. Full variable domain (rest looked up from reference TRBV2 and TRBJ2-1): EPEVTQTPSHQVTQMGQEVILRCVPISNHLYFYWYRQILGQKVEFLVSFYNNEISEKSEIFDDQFSVERPDGSNFTLKIRSTKLEDSAMYFCASSVATPSYNEQFFGPGTRLTVL.

The chain has TRBV15 and TRBJ2-6; no clear D gene. The length of the CDR3 is 16 residues. V shed 0 bases and J shed 2 bases, with 8 bases lying between them. Per germline, CDR1 LNHNV and CDR2 YYDKDF (reference sequence). As DNA, the CDR3 is TGTGCCACCAGCAGAGATCGGGCTACTGGGGCCAACGTCCTGACTTTC. Its protein is CATSRDRATGANVLTF.

J is TRBJ2-7 and V is TRBV20-1, with D maybe TRBD2 (6 bases). The CDR3 is 13 residues long. The germline V gene has CDR1 DFQATT and CDR2 SNEGSKA (reference sequence). Trimming pared 5 bases from V and 2 bases from J, leaving 13 bases between. CDR3 nucleotide sequence: TGCAGTGCTCTAGGTAGCGGAACCTACGAGCAGTACTTC. Amino acid sequence: CSALGSGTYEQYF.

This clonotype is a singleton in its sample. This chain uses TRBV29-1 with TRBJ1-1, with TRBD1 as a possible D gene (5 bases). Deletions cut 7 bases from V and 5 bases from J, with 17 bases between. Germline V lookup: CDR1 SQVTM, CDR2 ANQGSEA. This CDR3 has 13 amino acids. The CDR3: CSADSRWKTEAFF. The CDR3 nucleotides read TGCAGCGCCGACAGTCGGTGGAAGACTGAAGCTTTCTTT.

The chain is built from TRBV7-9 and TRBJ1-5; D perhaps matches TRBD1 (5 bases). Trimming removed 5 bases from V and 5 bases from J, with 13 bases in between. The CDR3 has 14 residues. Germline CDR1 and CDR2: SEHNR and FQNEAQ (reference sequence). The CDR3 sequence: CASSPRQTDQPQHF. CDR3 DNA sequence: TGTGCCAGCAGCCCCAGACAGACTGATCAGCCCCAGCATTTT.